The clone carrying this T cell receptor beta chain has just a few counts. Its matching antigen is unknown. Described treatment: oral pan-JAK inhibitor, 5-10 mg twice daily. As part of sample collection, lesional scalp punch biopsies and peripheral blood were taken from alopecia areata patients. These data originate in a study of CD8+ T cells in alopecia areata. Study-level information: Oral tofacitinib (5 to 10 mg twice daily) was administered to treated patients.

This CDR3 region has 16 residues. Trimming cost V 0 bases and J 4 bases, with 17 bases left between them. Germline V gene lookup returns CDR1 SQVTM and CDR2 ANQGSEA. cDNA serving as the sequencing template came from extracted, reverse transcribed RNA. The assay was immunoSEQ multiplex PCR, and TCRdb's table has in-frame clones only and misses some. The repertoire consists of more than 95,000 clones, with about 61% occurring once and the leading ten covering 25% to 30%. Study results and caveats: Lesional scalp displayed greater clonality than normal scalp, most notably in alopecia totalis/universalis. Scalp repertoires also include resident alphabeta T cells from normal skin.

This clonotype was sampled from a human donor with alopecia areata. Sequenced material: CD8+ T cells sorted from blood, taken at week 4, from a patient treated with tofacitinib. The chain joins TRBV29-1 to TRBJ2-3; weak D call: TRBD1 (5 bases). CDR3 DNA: TGCAGCGTTGAAGATACCTTCTACGCCAGGGCAGATACGCAGTATTTT. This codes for CSVEDTFYARADTQYF.